The clone carrying this TCR beta chain has more than one count but fewer than ten. What it recognizes is unknown. Thyroid ultrasound, orbital computed tomography, clinical symptoms, and serum thyroxine and TRAb underpinned diagnoses. V lost 1 base, J lost 4 bases, and 12 bases stayed unmatched. The CDR3 is made up of 17 amino acids. Germline V gene lookup returns CDR1 MGHRA and CDR2 YSYEKL. This specimen belongs to a study of T cells in Graves' hyperthyroidism and ophthalmopathy. The wider study: Peripheral blood specimens were obtained at initial diagnosis, prior to any treatment. Findings of the study overall: Ophthalmopathy was predicted by the model a median of about 6.7 months ahead of onset. Blood also contained most expanded thyroid clonotypes above 0.001.

RNA transcripts gave rise to amplified TCR beta CDR3 regions. RT-PCR in the first round (using the HTBI primer set) targeted the TCR CDR3. Each CDR3 protein gets one entry after TCRdb re-called the multiplex PCR reads with MiXCR. The sample lists over 500,000 distinct CDR3 sequences, over 15% occurring once. The sequencing input was blood. The V and J genes are TRBV4-1 and TRBJ1-2; 7 bases are a match to TRBD1. This TCR was recovered from a woman aged 18-29 years with Graves' ophthalmopathy. CDR3 protein: CASSQAKRGQNGYGYTF. For the CDR3, the DNA is TGCGCCAGCAGCCAAGCCAAGAGGGGACAGAATGGCTATGGCTACACCTTC.